This T cell receptor (beta chain) was captured in a study of blood T cells in healthy people across ages. The germline CDR1 and CDR2 sequences are MNHNY and SVGAGI (reference sequence). This CDR3 has 17 amino acids. With 5 bases clipped from V and 0 bases from J, the junction kept 8 bases outside the gene matches. Through a sample-barcoded 5' primer and a J-beta primer mix, a second PCR was run for roughly 6 to 12 cycles. TCRdb fed the 5' RACE reads into MiXCR, producing one record per CDR3 protein. The sample consists of about 1.6 million distinct CDR3 sequences, roughly 32% of them appearing once. The chain links TRBV6-6 to TRBJ1-5, with 9 positions matching TRBD1. Specimen: blood. This receptor was obtained from a woman aged 30 to 39 in good health. CDR3 in amino acids: CASSRPGTGNSNQPQHF. The CDR3 DNA sequence: TGTGCCAGCAGTCGTCCCGGGACAGGGAATAGCAATCAGCCCCAGCATTTT.